A single sample is the source of the 23 T cell receptor beta chains below, sequenced in a study of Graves' ophthalmopathy and Graves' hyperthyroidism. Amplification of the TCR beta CDR3 regions used RNA transcripts (as template). HTBI primers served in a first-round RT-PCR, which a second-round multiplex PCR followed. MiXCR, run by TCRdb on the multiplex PCR reads, gives a single entry per CDR3 protein. There are over a million distinct CDR3 sequences in the sample; about 38% occur only once, and around 10% lies in the top ten. Source material: peripheral blood or thyroid tissue (not recorded which). These receptors were collected from an adult man with Graves' hyperthyroidism.

V and J are TRBV7-9 and TRBJ2-5; D is undetermined. The CDR3 spans 14 residues. V lost 5 bases, J lost 4 bases, and 14 bases lay in between. Germline V gene data show CDR1 as SEHNR and CDR2 as FQNEAQ (reference sequence). The chain's CDR3 is CASSPYTHPETQYF. For the CDR3, the DNA is TGTGCCAGCAGCCCATATACGCACCCAGAGACCCAGTACTTC.

To note about this clonotype: The missing conserved phenylalanine or tryptophan at the end of this CDR3 makes a read error likely. V and J are TRBV10-2 and TRBJ2-7, with 7 bases identical to TRBD2. CDR3 length: 14 residues. CDR1 WSHSY and CDR2 SAAADI come from the germline V gene. The junction had 6 bases not matched to a gene; V was cut back by 3 bases and J by 4 bases. CDR3 DNA: TGCGCCAGCAGTGATGAGCGGGATAGTTACGAGCAGTACCTC. It specifies CASSDERDSYEQYL.

The table lists this clonotype with a count of one. One junction end does not reproduce the germline sequence, and a read error may be involved. This chain uses TRBV24-1 with TRBJ2-5; 8 positions agree with TRBD2. The length of the CDR3 is 14 residues. Germline assignment: CDR1 KGHDR and CDR2 SFDVKD. CDR3 in amino acids: CATSDEAGGETPYF. The CDR3 region has the DNA TGTGCCACCAGTGATGAGGCGGGGGGAGAGACCCCGTACTTC.

V and J are TRBV6-4 and TRBJ2-2; D is perhaps TRBD1 (6 bases). This CDR3 region has 14 residues. CDR1 MRHNA and CDR2 SNTAGT come from the germline V gene. V was cut by 2 bases and J by 4 bases, with 8 bases left in between. The CDR3 loop reads CASSDKGGTGELFF. The CDR3 DNA reads as TGTGCCAGCAGTGACAAAGGGGGCACCGGGGAGCTGTTTTTT.

The V call is TRBV19, the J call TRBJ1-2; TRBD1 matches 10 bases. CDR3 length: 15 residues. The V gene end was trimmed by 10 bases and the J gene end by 5 bases; junction bases not matched to a gene: 13. CDR1 and CDR2 (germline): LNHDA, SQIVND (reference sequence). The CDR3: CATSTPGQGKYGYTF. Written as DNA, the CDR3 is TGTGCCACTTCCACACCGGGACAGGGGAAGTATGGCTACACCTTC. Drawing the rest from reference TRBV19 and TRBJ1-2, the complete variable domain is DGGITQSPKYLFRKEGQNVTLSCEQNLNHDAMYWYRQDPGQGLRLIYYSQIVNDFQKGDIAEGYSVSREKKESFPLTVTSAQKNPTAFYLCATSTPGQGKYGYTFGSGTRLTVV.

This chain links TRBV10-3 with TRBJ2-3; 7 positions match TRBD1. Germline V gene lookup returns CDR1 ENHRY and CDR2 SYGVKD. This CDR3 contains 16 residues. The V and J ends lost 10 bases and 2 bases, in that order; junction bases with no gene match: 15. Here the CDR3 DNA reads TGTGCCACCGAAAGGGGACAGCGTGGACTCACAGATACGCAGTATTTT. It codes for CATERGQRGLTDTQYF.

This chain connects TRBV9 to TRBJ1-5; 7 bases are a match to TRBD1. Per the germline V gene, CDR1 is SGDLS and CDR2 is YYNGEE. This CDR3 has 14 residues. With 5 bases clipped from V and 4 bases from J, the junction kept 6 bases outside the gene matches. CDR3 nucleotide sequence: TGTGCCAGCAGATCGGGACAGCAAAATCAGCCCCAGCATTTT. Protein product: CASRSGQQNQPQHF.

This clonotype was counted many times. This chain connects TRBV9 to TRBJ2-5, with D possibly matching TRBD2 (6 bases). The germline V gene has CDR1 SGDLS and CDR2 YYNGEE. V lost 6 bases to trimming and J lost 3 bases, with 12 bases between them. The CDR3 is 13 residues long. The CDR3 region has the DNA TGTGCCAGCAACCTAGCGCCTGAAGAGACCCAGTACTTC. Residues: CASNLAPEETQYF.

This chain links TRBV10-3 with TRBJ1-4; D may be TRBD1 (5 bases). The CDR3 runs to 14 residues. V gave up 1 base and J gave up 4 bases, with 7 bases separating them. In germline, CDR1 is ENHRY, CDR2 SYGVKD. DNA for the CDR3: TGTGCCATCAGTGAGTGGCAGGGTAATGAAAAACTGTTTTTT. This sequence encodes CAISEWQGNEKLFF.

A note on this clonotype: A much larger clone sits a single nucleotide away, making a read error possible. V is TRBV5-1 and J is TRBJ2-6, with D maybe TRBD2 (6 bases). This CDR3 has 16 amino acids. Germline assignment: CDR1 SGHRS and CDR2 YFSETQ. In DNA, the CDR3 is TGCGCCAGCAGCTCGGGACTTAACTCTGAGGCCAACGTCCTGACTTTC. This translates into CASSSGLNSEANVLTF.

This clonotype was seen ten or more times. The chain couples TRBV7-2 to TRBJ2-7; TRBD2 matches 8 bases. The germline CDR1 and CDR2 sequences are SGHTA and FQGNSA. The CDR3 is 14 amino acids. J lost 3 bases, V lost 7 bases, and 8 bases had no gene match. The CDR3 loop is CASTPGGANYEQYF. In DNA, the CDR3 is TGTGCCAGCACCCCGGGGGGGGCCAACTACGAGCAGTACTTC.

This rearrangement joins TRBV29-1 to TRBJ1-3, with D possibly TRBD1 on 6 matching bases. Trimming pared 4 bases from V and 10 bases from J, leaving 14 bases between. This CDR3 region has 12 residues. Germline V gene data show CDR1 as SQVTM and CDR2 as ANQGSEA. The CDR3 loop reads CSVGWQGHTIYF. The CDR3 DNA is TGCAGCGTTGGATGGCAGGGGCATACCATATATTTT.

V gene TRBV15 combines with J gene TRBJ2-5; D possibly uses TRBD1 or TRBD2 (7 bases each). The CDR3 is made up of 14 amino acids. Germline V lookup: CDR1 LNHNV, CDR2 YYDKDF (reference sequence). V lost 10 bases, J lost 2 bases, and 17 bases lay in between. The CDR3 here is CASNQGGRQETQYF. CDR3 bases: TGTGCCAGCAATCAGGGGGGGAGGCAAGAGACCCAGTACTTC.

Ten or more counts support this clonotype. The chain uses TRBV9 and TRBJ2-5; D perhaps matches TRBD2 (5 bases). V dropped 0 bases and J dropped 4 bases, with 7 bases sitting between them. This CDR3 has 13 amino acids. Per the germline V gene, CDR1 is SGDLS and CDR2 is YYNGEE. The CDR3 DNA is TGTGCCAGCAGCGTAGGAACTAGAGAGACCCAGTACTTC. It encodes CASSVGTRETQYF. The full variable domain, rest sourced from reference TRBV9 and TRBJ2-5, is DSGVTQTPKHLITATGQRVTLRCSPRSGDLSVYWYQQSLDQGLQFLIQYYNGEERAKGNILERFSAQQFPDLHSELNLSSLELGDSALYFCASSVGTRETQYFGPGTRLLVL.

This clonotype was seen at least ten times. V is TRBV7-9 and J is TRBJ2-7; D gene uncertain. Germline CDR1 reads SEHNR; CDR2 reads FQNEAQ (reference sequence). CDR3 size: 11 residues. V was shortened by 2 bases and J by 7 bases, with 6 bases between the two germline ends. CDR3 sequence reads: CASSLIEEQYF. The CDR3 nucleotides are TGTGCCAGCAGCTTAATTGAAGAGCAGTACTTC.

This sequence joins TRBV6-5 and TRBJ1-5; 12 bases line up with TRBD1. V shed 6 bases and J 7 bases; nucleotides not matched to a gene: 13. The CDR3 runs 17 residues. Germline CDR1 is MNHEY and CDR2 is SVGAGI. DNA of the CDR3: TGTGCCAGCAGGGCTACCTCCGGGACAGGGGGCGGCCAGCCCCAGCATTTT. This encodes CASRATSGTGGGQPQHF.

This clonotype appeared many times. V is TRBV14 and J is TRBJ1-4; the D gene is possibly TRBD1 (5 bases). V lost 1 base, J lost 5 bases, and 11 bases lay in between. From germline, CDR1 is SGHDN and CDR2 FVKESK. The CDR3 spans 15 residues. The CDR3 DNA follows: TGTGCCAGCAGCCAAGTCGGCGGGGGGAATGAAAAACTGTTTTTT. Amino acids: CASSQVGGGNEKLFF.

This clonotype was observed a few times. The chain is built from TRBV5-6 and TRBJ2-7; D unresolved. Looked up from germline, CDR1 is SGHDT and CDR2 is YYEEEE. V dropped 0 bases and J dropped 2 bases, with 12 bases sitting between them. The CDR3 is 15 residues long. CDR3 bases: TGTGCCAGCAGCTTGGTTTCTCGTTTGGCCTACGAGCAGTACTTC. Translated, it gives CASSLVSRLAYEQYF.

This clonotype showed up just a few times. The chain combines TRBV30 with TRBJ1-3, with D unclear. The germline V and J ends were trimmed by 1 base and 0 bases, with 7 bases remaining between them. The V gene's germline CDR1 is GTSNPN and CDR2 SVGIG (reference sequence). CDR3 length: 14 residues. The CDR3 coding sequence is TGTGCCTGGAGTGGGTGGGCCTCTGGAAACACCATATATTTT. Translating gives CAWSGWASGNTIYF.

The V call is TRBV11-2, the J call TRBJ1-1; unclear D gene. Looked up from germline, CDR1 is SGHAT and CDR2 is FQNNGV. Trimming stripped 7 bases from V and 7 bases from J, with 16 bases between. CDR3 size: 13 residues. CDR3 nucleotides: TGTGCCAGCACCCCCCCAATAGGGATTGAAGCTTTCTTT. Its translation is CASTPPIGIEAFF.

In its sample, this clonotype was seen a few times. V and J are TRBV2 and TRBJ2-5, with 15 bases fitting TRBD2. The assigned J gene may be wrong: the sequence end matches TRBJ2-1 better. This CDR3 contains 15 residues. Germline V gene lookup returns CDR1 SNHLY and CDR2 FYNNEI. In DNA, the CDR3 is TGTGCCAGCAGTGAAGGGACTAGCGGGGGGGGGGCGCAGTTCTTC. This encodes CASSEGTSGGGAQFF.

The chain combines TRBV30 with TRBJ1-5, with a weak D call TRBD1 (5 bases). V was cut by 5 bases and J by 9 bases, with 17 bases left in between. In germline, CDR1 is GTSNPN, CDR2 SVGIG (reference sequence). CDR3 size: 13 residues. This CDR3 reads CAWSGRAFLPQHF. The CDR3 nucleotides read TGTGCCTGGTCCGGCAGGGCGTTCTTGCCCCAGCATTTT.

This clonotype has at least ten counts. This chain connects TRBV7-2 to TRBJ2-5; D assignment may be TRBD1 or TRBD2 (5 bases each). The germline CDR1 and CDR2 sequences are SGHTA and FQGNSA. The CDR3 totals 13 residues. V was shortened by 1 base and J by 7 bases, with 10 bases between the two germline ends. This chain's CDR3 is CASSLGEGRTQYF. CDR3 DNA: TGTGCCAGCAGCTTAGGCGAGGGGCGGACCCAGTACTTC.